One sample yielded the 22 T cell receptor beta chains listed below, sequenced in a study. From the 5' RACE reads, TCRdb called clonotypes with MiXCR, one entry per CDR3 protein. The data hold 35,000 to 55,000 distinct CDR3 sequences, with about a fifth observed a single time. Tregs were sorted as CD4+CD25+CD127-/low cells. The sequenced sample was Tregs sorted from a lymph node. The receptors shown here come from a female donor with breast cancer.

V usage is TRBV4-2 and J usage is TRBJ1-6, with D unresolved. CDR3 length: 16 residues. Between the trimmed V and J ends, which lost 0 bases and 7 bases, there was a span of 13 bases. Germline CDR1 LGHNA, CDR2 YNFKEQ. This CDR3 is CASSQESLGVNSPLHF. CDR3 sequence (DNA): TGTGCCAGCAGCCAAGAATCGCTGGGAGTGAATTCACCCCTCCACTTT.

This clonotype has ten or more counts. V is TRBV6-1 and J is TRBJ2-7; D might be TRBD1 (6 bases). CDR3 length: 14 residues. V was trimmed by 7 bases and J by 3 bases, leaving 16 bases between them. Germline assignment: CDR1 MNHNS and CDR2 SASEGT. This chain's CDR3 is CASNHGTPNYEQYF. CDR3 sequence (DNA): TGTGCCAGCAACCACGGGACACCGAACTACGAGCAGTACTTC.

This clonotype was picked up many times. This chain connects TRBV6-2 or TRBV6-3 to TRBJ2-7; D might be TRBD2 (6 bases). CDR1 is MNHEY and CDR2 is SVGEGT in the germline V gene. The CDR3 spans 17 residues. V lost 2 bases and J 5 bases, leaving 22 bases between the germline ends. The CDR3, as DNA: TGTGCCAGCAGTTACCTGCGGGGCCGGGTAGGTTTTGACGAGCAGTACTTC. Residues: CASSYLRGRVGFDEQYF.

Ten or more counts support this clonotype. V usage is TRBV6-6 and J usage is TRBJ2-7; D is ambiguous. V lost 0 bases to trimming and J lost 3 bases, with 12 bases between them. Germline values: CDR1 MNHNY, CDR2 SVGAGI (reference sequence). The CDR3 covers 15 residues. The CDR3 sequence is CASSYSAGTLYEQYF. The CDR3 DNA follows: TGTGCCAGCAGTTACTCGGCAGGCACCCTCTACGAGCAGTACTTC.

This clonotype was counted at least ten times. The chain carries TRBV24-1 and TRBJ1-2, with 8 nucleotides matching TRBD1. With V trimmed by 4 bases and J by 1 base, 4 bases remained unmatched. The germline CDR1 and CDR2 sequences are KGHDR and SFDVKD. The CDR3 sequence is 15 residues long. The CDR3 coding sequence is TGTGCCACCAGTGACCCAGGGGGCTTTAACTATGGCTACACCTTC. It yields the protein CATSDPGGFNYGYTF.

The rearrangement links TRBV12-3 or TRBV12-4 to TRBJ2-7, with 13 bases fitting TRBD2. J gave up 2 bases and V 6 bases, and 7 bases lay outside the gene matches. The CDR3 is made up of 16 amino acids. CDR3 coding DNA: TGTGCCAGCAGGGGACCCGGGACTAGCGGGGCCTACGAGCAGTACTTC. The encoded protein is CASRGPGTSGAYEQYF.

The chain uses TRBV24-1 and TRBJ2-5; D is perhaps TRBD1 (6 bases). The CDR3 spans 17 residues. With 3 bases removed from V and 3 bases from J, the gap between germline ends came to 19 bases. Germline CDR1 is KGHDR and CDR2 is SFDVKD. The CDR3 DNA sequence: TGTGCCACCAGTGATCCACCGCCGACAGGAACCGAAGAGACCCAGTACTTC. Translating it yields CATSDPPPTGTEETQYF.

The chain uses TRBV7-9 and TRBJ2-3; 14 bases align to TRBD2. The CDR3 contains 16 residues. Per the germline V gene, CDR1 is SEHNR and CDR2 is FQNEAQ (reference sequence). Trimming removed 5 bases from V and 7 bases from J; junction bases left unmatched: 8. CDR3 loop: CASSRTSGRRIYTQYF. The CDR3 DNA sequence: TGTGCCAGCAGCCGGACTAGCGGGAGGAGAATATATACGCAGTATTTT.

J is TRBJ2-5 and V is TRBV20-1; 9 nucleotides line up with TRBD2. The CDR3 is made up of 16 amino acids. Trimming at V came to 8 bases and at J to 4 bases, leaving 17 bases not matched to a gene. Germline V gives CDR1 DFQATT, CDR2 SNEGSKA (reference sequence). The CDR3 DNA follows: TGCAGTATAGGTTCGAGGGCTAGCGGGATGGGAGAGACCCAGTACTTC. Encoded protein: CSIGSRASGMGETQYF.

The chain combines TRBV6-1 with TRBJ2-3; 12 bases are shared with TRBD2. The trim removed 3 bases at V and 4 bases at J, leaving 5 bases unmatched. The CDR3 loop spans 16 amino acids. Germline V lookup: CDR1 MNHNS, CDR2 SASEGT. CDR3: CASSEASGGGADTQYF. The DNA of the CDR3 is TGTGCCAGCAGTGAGGCTAGCGGGGGGGGCGCAGATACGCAGTATTTT.

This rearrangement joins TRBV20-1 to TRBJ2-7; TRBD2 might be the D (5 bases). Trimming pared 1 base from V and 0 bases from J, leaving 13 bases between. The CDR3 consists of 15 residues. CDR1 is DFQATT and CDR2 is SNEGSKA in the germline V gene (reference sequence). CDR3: CSARVERRSSYEQYF. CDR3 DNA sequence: TGCAGTGCTAGAGTTGAGCGGAGGAGCTCCTACGAGCAGTACTTC.

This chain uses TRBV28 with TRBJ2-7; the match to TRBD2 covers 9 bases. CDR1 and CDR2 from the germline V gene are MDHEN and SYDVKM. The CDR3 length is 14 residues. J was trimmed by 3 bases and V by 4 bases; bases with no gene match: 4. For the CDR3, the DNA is TGTGCCAGCAGTTACCAGCGGGAGGTCTACGAGCAGTACTTC. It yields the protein CASSYQREVYEQYF. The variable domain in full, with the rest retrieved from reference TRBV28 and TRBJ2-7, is DVKVTQSSRYLVKRTGEKVFLECVQDMDHENMFWYRQDPGLGLRLIYFSYDVKMKEKGDIPEGYSVSREKKERFSLILESASTNQTSMYLCASSYQREVYEQYFGPGTRLTVT.

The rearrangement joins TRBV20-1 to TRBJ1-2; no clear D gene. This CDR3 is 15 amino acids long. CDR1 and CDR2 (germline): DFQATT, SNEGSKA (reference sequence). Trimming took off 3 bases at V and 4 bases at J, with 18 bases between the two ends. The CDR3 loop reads CSARGSDVWGYGYTF. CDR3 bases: TGCAGTGCTAGGGGATCGGACGTCTGGGGCTATGGCTACACCTTC.

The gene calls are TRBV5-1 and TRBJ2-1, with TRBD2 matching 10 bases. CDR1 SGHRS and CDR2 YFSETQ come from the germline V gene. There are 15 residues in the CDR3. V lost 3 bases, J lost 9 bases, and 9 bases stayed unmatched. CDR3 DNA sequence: TGCGCCAGCAGCTCGACTAGCGGGTTCCCGAGTGAGCAGTTCTTC. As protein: CASSSTSGFPSEQFF.

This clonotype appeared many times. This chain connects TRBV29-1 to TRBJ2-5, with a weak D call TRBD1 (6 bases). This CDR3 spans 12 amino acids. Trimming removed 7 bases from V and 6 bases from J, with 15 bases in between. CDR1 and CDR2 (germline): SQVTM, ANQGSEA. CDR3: CSGRQDVKTQYF. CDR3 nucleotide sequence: TGCAGCGGACGACAGGACGTCAAGACCCAGTACTTC.

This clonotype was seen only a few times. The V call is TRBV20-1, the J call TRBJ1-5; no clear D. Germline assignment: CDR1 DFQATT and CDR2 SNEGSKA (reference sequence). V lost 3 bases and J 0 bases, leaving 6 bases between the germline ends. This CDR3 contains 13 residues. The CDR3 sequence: CSARSDSNQPQHF. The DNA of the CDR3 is TGCAGTGCTAGGAGTGATAGCAATCAGCCCCAGCATTTT.

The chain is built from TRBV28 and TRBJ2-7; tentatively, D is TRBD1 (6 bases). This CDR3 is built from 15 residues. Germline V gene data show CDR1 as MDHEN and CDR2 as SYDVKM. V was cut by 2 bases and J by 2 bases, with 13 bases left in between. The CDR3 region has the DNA TGTGCCAGCAGTTTACTGCGGACAGCGACCTACGAGCAGTACTTC. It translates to CASSLLRTATYEQYF.

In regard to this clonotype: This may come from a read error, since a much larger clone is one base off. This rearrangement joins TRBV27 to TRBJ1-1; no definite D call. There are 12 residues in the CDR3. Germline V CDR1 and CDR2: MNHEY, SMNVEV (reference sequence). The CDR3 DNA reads TGTGCCGCGGGCAGGCAGAACACTGGAGCTTTCTTT. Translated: CAAGRQNTGAFF.

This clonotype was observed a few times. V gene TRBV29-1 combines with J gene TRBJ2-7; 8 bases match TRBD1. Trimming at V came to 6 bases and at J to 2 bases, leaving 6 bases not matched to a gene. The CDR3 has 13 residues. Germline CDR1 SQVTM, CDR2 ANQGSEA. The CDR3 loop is CSVRGQGTYEQYF. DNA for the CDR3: TGCAGCGTACGCGGACAGGGAACCTACGAGCAGTACTTC.

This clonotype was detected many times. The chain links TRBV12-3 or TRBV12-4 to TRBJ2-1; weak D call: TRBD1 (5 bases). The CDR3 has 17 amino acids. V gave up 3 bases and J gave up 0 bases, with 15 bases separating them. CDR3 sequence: CASSFSTRRDSYNEQFF. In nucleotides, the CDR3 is TGTGCCAGCAGTTTTTCGACGCGCAGGGACTCCTACAATGAGCAGTTCTTC.

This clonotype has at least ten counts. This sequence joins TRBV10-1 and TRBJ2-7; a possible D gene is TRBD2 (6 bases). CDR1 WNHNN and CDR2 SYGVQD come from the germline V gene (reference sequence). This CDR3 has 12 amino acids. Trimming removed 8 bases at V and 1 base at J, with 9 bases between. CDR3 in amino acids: CASQDYSYEQYF. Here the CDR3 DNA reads TGCGCCAGCCAGGACTATTCCTACGAGCAGTACTTC.

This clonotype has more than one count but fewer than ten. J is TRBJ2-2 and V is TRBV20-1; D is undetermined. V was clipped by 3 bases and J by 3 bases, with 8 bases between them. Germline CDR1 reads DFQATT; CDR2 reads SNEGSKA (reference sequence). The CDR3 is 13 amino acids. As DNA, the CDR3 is TGCAGTGCTAGTTACTCTTACACCGGGGAGCTGTTTTTT. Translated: CSASYSYTGELFF.